The entry that follows covers one T cell receptor (beta chain) sequence. The CDR3 spans 16 residues. The germline gives CDR1 SGHRS, CDR2 YFSETQ. V was clipped by 1 base and J by 7 bases, with 20 bases between them. The sample belongs to a study of T cells in Graves' hyperthyroidism and ophthalmopathy. The investigators amplified TCR beta CDR3 regions from RNA transcripts. HTBI primers drove first-round RT-PCR of the TCR CDR3. TCRdb analysed the multiplex PCR reads with MiXCR anew, one entry per CDR3 protein. The sample has roughly 170,000 distinct CDR3 sequences; approximately 15% are singletons. This receptor was taken from a woman aged 45-59 years with Graves' hyperthyroidism. The material sequenced was blood. The rearrangement joins TRBV5-1 to TRBJ1-2; D may be TRBD1 (5 bases). The CDR3 here is CASSLYGAEGGFGYTF. CDR3 nucleotide sequence: TGCGCCAGCAGCTTGTATGGGGCCGAGGGTGGTTTTGGCTACACCTTC.